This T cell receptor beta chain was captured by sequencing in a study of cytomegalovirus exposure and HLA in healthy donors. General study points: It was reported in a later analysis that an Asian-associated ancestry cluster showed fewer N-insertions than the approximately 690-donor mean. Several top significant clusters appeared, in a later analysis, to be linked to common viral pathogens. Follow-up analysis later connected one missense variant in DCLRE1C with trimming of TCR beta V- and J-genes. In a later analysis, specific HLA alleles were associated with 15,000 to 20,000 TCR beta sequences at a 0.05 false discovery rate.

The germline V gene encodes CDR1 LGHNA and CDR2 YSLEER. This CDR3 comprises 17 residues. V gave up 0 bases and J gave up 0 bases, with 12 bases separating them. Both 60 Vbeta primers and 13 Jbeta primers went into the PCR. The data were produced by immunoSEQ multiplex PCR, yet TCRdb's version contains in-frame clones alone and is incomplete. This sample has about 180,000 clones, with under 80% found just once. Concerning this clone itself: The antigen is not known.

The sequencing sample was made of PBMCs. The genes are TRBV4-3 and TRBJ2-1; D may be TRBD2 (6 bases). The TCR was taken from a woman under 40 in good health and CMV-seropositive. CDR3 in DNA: TGCGCCAGCAGCCAAGATCGGGACTCATTCTCCTACAATGAGCAGTTCTTC. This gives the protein CASSQDRDSFSYNEQFF.